One sample yielded the 12 T cell receptor delta chains listed below, sequenced in a study of gammadelta T cells in human blood. TCRdb applied CATT to the RT-PCR reads for clone calling. This table has fewer than 350 delta-chain clones, 25% appearing once. The sample was Vgamma9Vdelta2 gamma-delta T cells from adult blood. The receptors stem from a human donor.

Only a few counts were recorded for this clone. A single base is all that separates this from a far larger clone, so a read error is likely. This specimen includes other DNA sequences encoding the same CDR3. The V and J genes are TRDV2 and TRDJ1; 7 bases fit TRDD3. The CDR3 is 16 residues long. The germline V gene has CDR1 GEAIGNYY and CDR2 EKD. The CDR3 sequence is CACDTLGGRNTDKLIF. The DNA for the CDR3 is TGTGCTTGTGACACGCTGGGGGGTCGGAACACCGATAAACTCATCTTT.

This clone is hyperexpanded by share. The sample carries other DNA sequences with the same CDR3. The chain links TRDV2 to TRDJ1; the match to TRDD2 covers 9 bases. The length of the CDR3 is 22 residues. Losses at the gene ends were 3 bases for V and 1 base for J; bases not matched to a gene: 26. Germline V lookup: CDR1 GEAIGNYY, CDR2 EKD. CDR3 bases: TGTGCCTGTGACCCAATTTCCCTTCCTACTTCGGATGCTGGGGTCCCCACCGATAAACTCATCTTT. Translation gives CACDPISLPTSDAGVPTDKLIF.

This clone is judged medium-sized. A single base is all that separates this from a far larger clone, so a read error is likely. This chain connects TRDV2 to TRDJ1, with TRDD3 as a possible D gene (5 bases). The CDR3 extends over 17 amino acids. Germline V lookup: CDR1 GEAIGNYY, CDR2 EKD. CDR3 nucleotide sequence: TGTGCCTGTGGCACCGTAAAGAAAGACCTGGGATCCGATAAACTCATCTTT. Its translation is CACGTVKKDLGSDKLIF.

This clone was seen a handful of times. The protein that TCRdb holds for this DNA derives from a much larger clone and differs from the translated DNA at residue 4, which likely indicates a read error; the protein shown here is translated from the DNA. The chain combines TRDV2 with TRDJ1; D unresolved. The CDR3 contains 16 residues. CDR1 GEAIGNYY and CDR2 EKD come from the germline V gene. Here the CDR3 reads CACYTVGLAYTDKLIF. For the CDR3, the DNA is TGTGCCTGTTACACCGTGGGTCTGGCTTACACCGATAAACTCATCTTT.

Comment on this clone: The translation of this DNA and the TCRdb protein of a much larger clone differ at residue 3, probably owing to a read error; the protein shown here is translated from the DNA. The chain carries TRDV2 and TRDJ1; D is unresolved. The germline V gene has CDR1 GEAIGNYY and CDR2 EKD. The CDR3 has 16 residues. The CDR3, as DNA: TGTGCCAGTGACACCGTGGGTCTGGCTTACACCGATAAACTCATCTTT. This sequence encodes CASDTVGLAYTDKLIF.

This clone was seen more than once but under ten times. A far larger clone is off by one base, so a read error is likely. The V call is TRDV2, the J call TRDJ1; the D gene is possibly TRDD3 (5 bases). Trimming took 0 bases from V and 3 from J, leaving 19 bases between them. This CDR3 region has 17 residues. Germline CDR1 GEAIGNYY, CDR2 EKD. The DNA for the CDR3 is TGTGCCTGTGACACCGTAAAGAAAGTCCTGGGATCCGATAAACTCATCTTT. It yields the protein CACDTVKKVLGSDKLIF.

In the case of this clone: A far larger clone is just one base off, so this is likely a read error. Distinct nucleotide sequences in the sample also encode this CDR3. This rearrangement joins TRDV2 to TRDJ1; TRDD3 might be the D (6 bases). The J gene was missing in TCRdb and was found by matching the end of the DNA to germline. The length of the CDR3 is 15 residues. The germline CDR1 and CDR2 sequences are GEAIGNYY and EKD. CDR3 nucleotide sequence: TGTGCATGTGACACCGTGGGGGCTTACACCGATAAACTCATCTTT. Translated: CACDTVGAYTDKLIF.

This clone counts as hyperexpanded (1% or more). In the same sample, other DNA sequences code for this CDR3. The rearrangement joins TRDV2 to TRDJ1; 7 positions match TRDD3. V lost 1 base to trimming and J lost 0 bases; unmatched junction nucleotides: 7. The CDR3 totals 16 residues. Germline lookup yields CDR1 GEAIGNYY and CDR2 EKD. The CDR3 DNA follows: TGTGCCTGTGACACAGTACTGGGGACGTACACCGATAAACTCATCTTT. It is translated as CACDTVLGTYTDKLIF.

Comments on this clone: This DNA's translation differs at residue 5 from TCRdb's protein, which comes from a much larger clone; a read error is likely, and the protein shown is translated from the DNA. This chain links TRDV2 with TRDJ1, with TRDD2 matching 9 bases. The J gene was not available in TCRdb and was assigned here by matching the DNA to germline segments. Germline V CDR1 and CDR2: GEAIGNYY, EKD. The CDR3 contains 22 residues. The V and J ends lost 3 bases and 1 base, in that order; junction bases with no gene match: 26. This CDR3 reads CACDLISLPTSDAGVPTDKLIF. As DNA, the CDR3 is TGTGCCTGTGACCTAATTTCCCTTCCTACTTCGGATGCTGGGGTCCCCACCGATAAACTCATCTTT.

With regard to this clone: A far larger clone is off by one base, so a read error is likely. The same CDR3 can be traced to other DNA sequences in this sample. This sequence joins TRDV2 and TRDJ1; D remains unclear. The V gene's germline CDR1 is GEAIGNYY and CDR2 EKD. Between the trimmed V and J ends, which lost 4 bases and 0 bases, there was a span of 11 bases. The CDR3 sequence is 14 residues long. Here the CDR3 reads CACDPILHTDKLIF. The DNA for the CDR3 is TGTGCCTGTGATCCAATACTGCACACCGATAAACTCATCTTT.

This clone was counted a single time. Only one base separates this from a far larger clonotype, so it likely reflects a read error. The sample holds other DNA sequences that translate to the same CDR3. The J gene is uncalled and the V gene is TRDV2; the table calls TRDD3, which could not be checked here. Germline V CDR1 and CDR2: GEAIGNYY, EKD. The CDR3 has 19 amino acids. CDR3 DNA sequence: TGTGCCTGTGACACCGTGCGGGATGCCATGAGGTGGGACACCCGACAGATGTTCTTC. Translating it yields CACDTVRDAMRWDTRQMFF.

Notes on this clone: The likely explanation is a read error, given a far larger clone one base away. Other DNA sequences in this sample translate to the same CDR3. V and J are TRDV2 and TRDJ1; no definite D call. CDR1 is GEAIGNYY, CDR2 EKD, per germline. The CDR3 totals 14 residues. This CDR3 reads CACDPILHTDKLIF. CDR3 nucleotides: TGTGCTTGTGACCCAATACTGCACACCGATAAACTCATCTTT.